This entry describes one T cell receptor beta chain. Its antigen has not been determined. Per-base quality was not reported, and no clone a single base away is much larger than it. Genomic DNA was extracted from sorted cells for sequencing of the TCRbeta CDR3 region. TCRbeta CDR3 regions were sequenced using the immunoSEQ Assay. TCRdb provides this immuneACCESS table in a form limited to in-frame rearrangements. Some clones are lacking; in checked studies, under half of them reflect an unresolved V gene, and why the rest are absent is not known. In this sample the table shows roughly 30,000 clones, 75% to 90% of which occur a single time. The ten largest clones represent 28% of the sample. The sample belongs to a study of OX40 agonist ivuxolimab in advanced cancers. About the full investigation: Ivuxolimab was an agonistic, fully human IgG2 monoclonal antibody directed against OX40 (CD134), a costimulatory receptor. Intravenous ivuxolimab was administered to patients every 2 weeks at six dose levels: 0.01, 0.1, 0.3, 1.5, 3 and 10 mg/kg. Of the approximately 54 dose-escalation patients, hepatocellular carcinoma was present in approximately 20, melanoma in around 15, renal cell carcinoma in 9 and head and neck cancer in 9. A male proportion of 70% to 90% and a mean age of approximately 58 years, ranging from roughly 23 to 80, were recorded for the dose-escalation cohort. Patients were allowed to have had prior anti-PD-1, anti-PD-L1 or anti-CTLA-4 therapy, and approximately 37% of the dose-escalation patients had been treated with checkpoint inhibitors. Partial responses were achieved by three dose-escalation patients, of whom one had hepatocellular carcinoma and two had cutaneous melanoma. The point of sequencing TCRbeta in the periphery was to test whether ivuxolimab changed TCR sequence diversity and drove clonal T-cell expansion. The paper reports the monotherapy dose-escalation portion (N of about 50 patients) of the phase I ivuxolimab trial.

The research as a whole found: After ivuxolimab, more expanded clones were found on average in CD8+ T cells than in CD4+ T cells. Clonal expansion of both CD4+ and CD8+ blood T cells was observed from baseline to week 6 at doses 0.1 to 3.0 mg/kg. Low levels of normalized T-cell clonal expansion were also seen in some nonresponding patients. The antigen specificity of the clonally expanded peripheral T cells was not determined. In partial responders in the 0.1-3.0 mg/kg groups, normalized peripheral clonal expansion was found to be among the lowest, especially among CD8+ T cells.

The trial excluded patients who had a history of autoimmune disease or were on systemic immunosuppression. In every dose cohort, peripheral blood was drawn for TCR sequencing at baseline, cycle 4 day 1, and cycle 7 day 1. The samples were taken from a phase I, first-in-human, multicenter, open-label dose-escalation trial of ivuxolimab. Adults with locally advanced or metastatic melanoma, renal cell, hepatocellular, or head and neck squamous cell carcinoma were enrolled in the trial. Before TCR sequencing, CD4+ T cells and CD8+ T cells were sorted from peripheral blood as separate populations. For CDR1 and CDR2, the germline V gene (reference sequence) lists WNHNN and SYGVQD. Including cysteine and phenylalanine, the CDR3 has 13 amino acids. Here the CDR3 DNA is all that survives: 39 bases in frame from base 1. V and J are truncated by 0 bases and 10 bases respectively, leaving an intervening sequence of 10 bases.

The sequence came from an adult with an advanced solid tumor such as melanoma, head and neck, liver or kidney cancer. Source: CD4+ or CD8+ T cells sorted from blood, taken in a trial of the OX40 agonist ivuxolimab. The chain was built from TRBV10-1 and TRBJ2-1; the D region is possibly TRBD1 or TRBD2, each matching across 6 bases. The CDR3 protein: CASSESGGREQFF. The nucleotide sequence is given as TGCGCCAGCAGTGAGTCCGGGGGCCGGGAGCAGTTCTTC.